This T cell receptor (beta chain) was recovered during a study of T cell repertoires in cytomegalovirus infection. Study in general: Recently identified HLA-C-restricted and well-studied HLA-B-restricted CMV epitopes were used.

Study-wide results and caveats: Cumulated frequencies of public TCR beta families served to identify carriers of CMV plus the relevant HLA.

This clonotype was counted a few times. Its antigen is still unknown. One end of the junction varies from germline; a read error may be responsible. CDR1 and CDR2 (germline): SGHVS, FNYEAQ. The CDR3 is 13 amino acids. TCRdb used MiXCR to reprocess the reads, holding one entry per CDR3 protein. The sample shows roughly 990,000 distinct CDR3 sequences, 25% to 40% of them seen only once. The sample was cultured CD8+ T cells from PBMCs, taken from culture after CMV antigen stimulation. The receptor comes from a human donor in good health (CMV status not recorded). Some clones in this sample may be carry-over from other donors' samples. V and J are TRBV7-6 and TRBJ2-1; TRBD1 matches 7 bases. Written as DNA, the CDR3 is TGTGTCAGCAGCTCAGACAGGGCGAATGAGCAGTTCTTC. It encodes CVSSSDRANEQFF.